This T cell receptor (beta chain) was documented in a study of blood T cell repertoires in COVID-19. Looking at the study overall: From the United States, Italy and Spain came samples of acute and convalescent COVID-19. Sample material is recorded as cDNA or gDNA derived from T cells, B-cell-depleted T cells, or PBMCs.

In the source study's methods: Quantification of nucleated cells was approximated via reference gene primer amplification. Libraries were prepared by immunoSEQ multiplex PCR; TCRdb keeps only in-frame clonotypes and omits some of them. The DNA gave D and trimming, while V, J and clone size come from that table. The repertoire holds roughly 150,000 clones, with almost 85% as singletons. The CDR3 is 17 residues long. Per germline, CDR1 LGHDT and CDR2 YNNKEL (reference sequence). V lost 1 base to trimming and J lost 1 base; unmatched junction nucleotides: 7. This TCR was sampled from a human donor with acute or convalescent COVID-19. The donor label of this sample is uncertain. Sequencing input: peripheral blood. The chain couples TRBV3-1 (or the pseudogene TRBV3-2) to TRBJ2-3; 8 nucleotides align to TRBD2. The CDR3 loop is CASSQGPRGGGTDTQYF. The CDR3 nucleotides are TGTGCCAGCAGCCAAGGCCCCCGGGGGGGTGGCACAGATACGCAGTATTTT.